This paragraph reports one T cell receptor beta chain. Germline values: CDR1 MNHNY, CDR2 SVGAGI (reference sequence). The CDR3 extends over 15 amino acids. V lost 8 bases, J lost 6 bases, and 13 bases stayed unmatched. These data come from a study of blood T cell repertoires in COVID-19. Assay used: immunoSEQ multiplex PCR; TCRdb lists only in-frame clones, some missing. The profile shows 330,000 or so clones, 88% of them singletons. Participant ages covered roughly 18 to 90 years across 24 US areas. The sequencing sample was made of PBMCs or T cells enriched from blood (not recorded which). The chain recombines TRBV6-6 with TRBJ1-5, with 7 bases aligning to TRBD1. The receptor was isolated from a woman aged 30 to 39 who had been exposed to COVID-19. In DNA form, the CDR3 reads TGTGCCAGCGGGGACGAGGGGGCGTCGGGTCAGCCCCAGCATTTT. Its translation: CASGDEGASGQPQHF.